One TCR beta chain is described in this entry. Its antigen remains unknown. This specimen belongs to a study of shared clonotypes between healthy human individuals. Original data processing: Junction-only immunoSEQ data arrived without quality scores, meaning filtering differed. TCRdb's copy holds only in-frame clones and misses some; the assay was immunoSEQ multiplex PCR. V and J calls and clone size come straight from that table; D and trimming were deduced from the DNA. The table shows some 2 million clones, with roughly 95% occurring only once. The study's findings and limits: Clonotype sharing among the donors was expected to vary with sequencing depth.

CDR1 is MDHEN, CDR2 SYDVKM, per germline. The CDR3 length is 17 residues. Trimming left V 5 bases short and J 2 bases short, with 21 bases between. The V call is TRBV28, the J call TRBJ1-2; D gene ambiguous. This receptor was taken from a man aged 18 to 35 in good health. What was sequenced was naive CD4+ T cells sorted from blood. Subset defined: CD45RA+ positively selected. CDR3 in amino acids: CASSPSVNPVGNYGYTF. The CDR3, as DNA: TGTGCCAGCAGTCCGTCGGTCAACCCAGTGGGCAACTATGGCTACACCTTC.